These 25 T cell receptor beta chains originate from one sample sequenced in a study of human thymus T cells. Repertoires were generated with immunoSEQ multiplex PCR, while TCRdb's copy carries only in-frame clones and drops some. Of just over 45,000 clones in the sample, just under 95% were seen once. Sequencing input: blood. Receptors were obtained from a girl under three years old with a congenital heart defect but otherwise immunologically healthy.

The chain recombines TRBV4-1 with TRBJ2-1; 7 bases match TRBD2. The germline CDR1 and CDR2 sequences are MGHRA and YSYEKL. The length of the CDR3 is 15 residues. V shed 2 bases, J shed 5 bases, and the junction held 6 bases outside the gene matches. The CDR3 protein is CASSQPGTTHNEQFF. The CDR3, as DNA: TGCGCCAGCAGCCAACCCGGGACTACTCACAATGAGCAGTTCTTC.

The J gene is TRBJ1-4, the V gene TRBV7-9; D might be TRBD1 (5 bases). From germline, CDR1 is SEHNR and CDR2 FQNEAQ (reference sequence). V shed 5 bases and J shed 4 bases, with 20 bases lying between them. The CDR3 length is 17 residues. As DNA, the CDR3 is TGTGCCAGCAGCGACAGAGGTCGTACAGCCATTAATGAAAAACTGTTTTTT. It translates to CASSDRGRTAINEKLFF. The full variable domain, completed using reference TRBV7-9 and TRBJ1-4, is DTGVSQNPRHKITKRGQNVTFRCDPISEHNRLYWYRQTLGQGPEFLTYFQNEAQLEKSRLLSDRFSAERPKGSFSTLEIQRTEQGDSAMYLCASSDRGRTAINEKLFFGSGTQLSVL.

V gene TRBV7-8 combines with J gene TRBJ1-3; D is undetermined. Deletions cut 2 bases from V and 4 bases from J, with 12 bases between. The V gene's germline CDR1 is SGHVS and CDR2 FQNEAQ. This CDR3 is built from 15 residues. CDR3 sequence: CASSLRAPRGNTIYF. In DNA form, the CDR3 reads TGTGCCAGCAGCTTACGGGCGCCCCGCGGAAACACCATATATTTT.

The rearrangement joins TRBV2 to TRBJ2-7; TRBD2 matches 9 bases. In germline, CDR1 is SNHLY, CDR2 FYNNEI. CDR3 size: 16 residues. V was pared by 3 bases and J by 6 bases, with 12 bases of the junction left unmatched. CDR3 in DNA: TGTGCCAGCAGTGAGATCTCTGGGACTAGCCGACTCGAGCAGTACTTC. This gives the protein CASSEISGTSRLEQYF.

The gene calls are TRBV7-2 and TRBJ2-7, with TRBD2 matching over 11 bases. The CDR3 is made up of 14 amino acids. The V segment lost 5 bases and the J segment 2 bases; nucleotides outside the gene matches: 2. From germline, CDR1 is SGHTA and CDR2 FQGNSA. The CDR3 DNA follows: TGTGCCAGCAGCACTAGCGGGGGACCCTACGAGCAGTACTTC. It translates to CASSTSGGPYEQYF.

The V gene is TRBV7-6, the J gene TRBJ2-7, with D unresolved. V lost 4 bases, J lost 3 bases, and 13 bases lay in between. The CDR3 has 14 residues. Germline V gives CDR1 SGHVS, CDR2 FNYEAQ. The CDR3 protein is CASSYSPESYEQYF. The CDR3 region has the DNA TGTGCCAGCAGCTACTCGCCAGAGAGCTACGAGCAGTACTTC. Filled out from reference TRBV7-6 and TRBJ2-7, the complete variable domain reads GAGVSQSPRYKVTKRGQDVALRCDPISGHVSLYWYRQALGQGPEFLTYFNYEAQQDKSGLPNDRFSAERPEGSISTLTIQRTEQRDSAMYRCASSYSPESYEQYFGPGTRLTVT.

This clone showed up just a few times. The CDR3 loop reads CASLSTFNQPQHF. CDR3 in DNA: TGTGCCAGTCTTTCGACTTTCAATCAGCCCCAGCATTTT. V usage is TRBV19 and J usage is TRBJ1-5; no definite D call. Germline CDR1 is LNHDA and CDR2 is SQIVND (reference sequence). The CDR3 loop spans 13 amino acids. V dropped 8 bases and J dropped 3 bases, with 11 bases sitting between them.

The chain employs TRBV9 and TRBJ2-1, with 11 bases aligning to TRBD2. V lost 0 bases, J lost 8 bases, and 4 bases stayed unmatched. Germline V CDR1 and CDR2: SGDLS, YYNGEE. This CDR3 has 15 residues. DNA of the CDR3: TGTGCCAGCAGCGTAGGACTAGCGGGAACATATGAGCAGTTCTTC. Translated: CASSVGLAGTYEQFF.

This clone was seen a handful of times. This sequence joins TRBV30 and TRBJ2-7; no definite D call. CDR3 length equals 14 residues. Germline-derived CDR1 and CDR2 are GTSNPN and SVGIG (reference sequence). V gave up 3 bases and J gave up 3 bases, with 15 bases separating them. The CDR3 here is CAWRGTNHLYEQYF. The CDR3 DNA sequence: TGTGCCTGGAGAGGAACGAACCACCTCTACGAGCAGTACTTC.

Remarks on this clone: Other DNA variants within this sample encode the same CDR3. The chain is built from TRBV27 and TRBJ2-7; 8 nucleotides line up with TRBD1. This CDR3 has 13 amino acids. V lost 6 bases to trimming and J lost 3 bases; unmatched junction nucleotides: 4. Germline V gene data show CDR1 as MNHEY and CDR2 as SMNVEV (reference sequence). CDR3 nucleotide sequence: TGTGCCAGCAGGGGGACAGGTATCTACGAGCAGTACTTC. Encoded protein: CASRGTGIYEQYF.

The CDR3 nucleotides are TGCGCCAGCAGCTTGGCTGAGGGTTACATTCAGTACTTC. This gives the protein CASSLAEGYIQYF. The chain is built from TRBV5-1 and TRBJ2-4; possible D gene TRBD2, 5 bases. Trimming took off 0 bases at V and 8 bases at J, with 9 bases between the two ends. Germline CDR1 and CDR2: SGHRS and YFSETQ. The CDR3 spans 13 residues.

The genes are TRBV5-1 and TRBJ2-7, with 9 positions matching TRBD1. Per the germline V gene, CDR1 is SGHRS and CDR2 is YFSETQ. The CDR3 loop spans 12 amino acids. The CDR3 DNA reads TGCGCTCAGTGGGACAGGGCGAACGAGCAGTACTTC. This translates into CAQWDRANEQYF. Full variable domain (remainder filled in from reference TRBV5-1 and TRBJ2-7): KAGVTQTPRYLIKTRGQQVTLSCSPISGHRSVSWYQQTPGQGLQFLFEYFSETQRNKGNFPGRFSGRQFSNSRSEMNVSTLELGDSALYLCAQWDRANEQYFGPGTRLTVT.

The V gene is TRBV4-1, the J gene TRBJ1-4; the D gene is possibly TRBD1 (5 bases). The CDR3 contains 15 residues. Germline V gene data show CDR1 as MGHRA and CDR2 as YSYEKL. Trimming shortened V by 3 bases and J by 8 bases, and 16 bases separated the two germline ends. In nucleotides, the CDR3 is TGCGCCAGCAGCCATCCTGGGGCCCAGAGGGAAAAACTGTTTTTT. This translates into CASSHPGAQREKLFF.

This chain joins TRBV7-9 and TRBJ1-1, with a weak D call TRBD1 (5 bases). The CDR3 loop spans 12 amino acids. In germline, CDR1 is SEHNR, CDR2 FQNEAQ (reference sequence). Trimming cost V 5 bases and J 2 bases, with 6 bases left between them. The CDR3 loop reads CASSGQNTEAFF. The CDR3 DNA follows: TGTGCCAGCAGCGGACAAAACACTGAAGCTTTCTTT.

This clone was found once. The CDR3 region has the DNA TGTGCCAGTAGTATTAAGGAGGGGGCGTTTAATAGCAATCAGCCCCAGCATTTT. Protein: CASSIKEGAFNSNQPQHF. The chain employs TRBV19 and TRBJ1-5; 7 positions agree with TRBD1. The V gene's germline CDR1 is LNHDA and CDR2 SQIVND (reference sequence). The CDR3 spans 18 residues. V was clipped by 3 bases and J by 0 bases; unmatched bases: 11.

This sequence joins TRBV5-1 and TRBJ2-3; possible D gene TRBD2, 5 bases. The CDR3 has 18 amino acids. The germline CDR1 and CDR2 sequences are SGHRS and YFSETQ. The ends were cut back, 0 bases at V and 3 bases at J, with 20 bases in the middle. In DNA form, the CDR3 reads TGCGCCAGCAGCTTGGCCCCTTGGCGGCCCACGGGGACAGATACGCAGTATTTT. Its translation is CASSLAPWRPTGTDTQYF. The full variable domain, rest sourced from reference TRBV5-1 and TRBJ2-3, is KAGVTQTPRYLIKTRGQQVTLSCSPISGHRSVSWYQQTPGQGLQFLFEYFSETQRNKGNFPGRFSGRQFSNSRSEMNVSTLELGDSALYLCASSLAPWRPTGTDTQYFGPGTRLTVL.

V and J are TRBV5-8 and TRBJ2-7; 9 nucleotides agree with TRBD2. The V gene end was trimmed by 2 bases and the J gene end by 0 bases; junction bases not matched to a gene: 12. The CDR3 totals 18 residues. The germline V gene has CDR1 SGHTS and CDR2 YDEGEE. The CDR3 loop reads CASSLPAGTSRTSYEQYF. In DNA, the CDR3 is TGTGCCAGCAGCTTACCCGCCGGGACTAGCCGAACCTCCTACGAGCAGTACTTC.

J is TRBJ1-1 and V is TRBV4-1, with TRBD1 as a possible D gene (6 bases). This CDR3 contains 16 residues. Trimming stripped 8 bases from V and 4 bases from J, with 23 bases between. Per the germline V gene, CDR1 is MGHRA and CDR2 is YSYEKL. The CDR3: CASFPDRSQVGTEAFF. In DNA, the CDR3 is TGCGCCAGCTTTCCTGACAGGTCACAGGTGGGCACTGAAGCTTTCTTT.

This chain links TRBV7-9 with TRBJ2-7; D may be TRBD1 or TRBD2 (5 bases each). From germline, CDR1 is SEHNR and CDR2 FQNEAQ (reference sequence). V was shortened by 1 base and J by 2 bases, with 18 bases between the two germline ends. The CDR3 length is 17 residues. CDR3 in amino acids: CASSLGAGWEPPYEQYF. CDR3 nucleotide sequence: TGTGCCAGCAGCTTAGGGGCAGGGTGGGAGCCACCCTACGAGCAGTACTTC.

DNA for the CDR3: TGTGCCAGCAGCCCATCCAGGGGACCGAACACTGAAGCTTTCTTT. Its translation is CASSPSRGPNTEAFF. The chain carries TRBV11-2 and TRBJ1-1; D possibly corresponds to TRBD1 (6 bases). CDR3 length equals 15 residues. The V end lost 5 bases, the J end lost 1 base, and 14 bases lay between the germline ends. Germline CDR1 is SGHAT and CDR2 is FQNNGV.

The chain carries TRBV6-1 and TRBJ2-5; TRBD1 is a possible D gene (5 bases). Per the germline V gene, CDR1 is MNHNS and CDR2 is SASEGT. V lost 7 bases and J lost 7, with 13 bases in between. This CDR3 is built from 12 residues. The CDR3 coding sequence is TGTGCCAGCACCATAACAGGTGCGACCCAGTACTTC. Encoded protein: CASTITGATQYF.

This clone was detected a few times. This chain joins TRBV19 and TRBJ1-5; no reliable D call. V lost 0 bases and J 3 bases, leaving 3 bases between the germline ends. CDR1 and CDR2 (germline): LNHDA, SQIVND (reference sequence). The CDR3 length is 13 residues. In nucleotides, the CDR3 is TGTGCCAGTAGTATAGACCCCAATCAGCCCCAGCATTTT. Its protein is CASSIDPNQPQHF.

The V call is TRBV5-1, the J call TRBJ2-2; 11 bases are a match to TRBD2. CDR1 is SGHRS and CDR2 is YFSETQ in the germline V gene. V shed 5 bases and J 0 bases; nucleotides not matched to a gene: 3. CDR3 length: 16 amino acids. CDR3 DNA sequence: TGCGCCAGCAGGGGACTAGCGGACCCGAACACCGGGGAGCTGTTTTTT. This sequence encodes CASRGLADPNTGELFF.

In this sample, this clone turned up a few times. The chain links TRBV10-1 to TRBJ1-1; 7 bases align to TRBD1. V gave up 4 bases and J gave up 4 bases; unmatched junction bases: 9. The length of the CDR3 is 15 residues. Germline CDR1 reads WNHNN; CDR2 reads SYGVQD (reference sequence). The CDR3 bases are TGCGCCAGCAGTGGTGGACAGGCGGGAGGCACTGAAGCTTTCTTT. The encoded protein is CASSGGQAGGTEAFF.

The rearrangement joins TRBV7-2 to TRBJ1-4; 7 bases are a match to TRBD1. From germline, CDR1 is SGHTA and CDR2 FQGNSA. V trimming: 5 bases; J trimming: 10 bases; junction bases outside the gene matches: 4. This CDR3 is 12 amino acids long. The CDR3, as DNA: TGTGCCAGCAGCAACTACAGGGGAAAACTGTTTTTT. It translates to CASSNYRGKLFF.